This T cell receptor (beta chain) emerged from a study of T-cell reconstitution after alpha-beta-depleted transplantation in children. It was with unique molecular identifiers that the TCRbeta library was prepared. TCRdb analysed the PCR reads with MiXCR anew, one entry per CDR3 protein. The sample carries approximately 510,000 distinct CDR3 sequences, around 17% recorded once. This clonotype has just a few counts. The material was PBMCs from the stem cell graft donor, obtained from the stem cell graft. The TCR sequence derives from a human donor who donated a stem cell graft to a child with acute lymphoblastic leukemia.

The CDR3 here is CASSSGLRPHEQYF. The CDR3 DNA follows: TGTGCCAGCAGCTCGGGACTACGCCCCCACGAGCAGTACTTC. This chain uses TRBV9 with TRBJ2-7, with 7 bases matching TRBD2. V lost 4 bases to trimming and J lost 5 bases; unmatched junction nucleotides: 9. The CDR3 loop spans 14 amino acids. Germline V lookup: CDR1 SGDLS, CDR2 YYNGEE. The variable domain in full, completed from reference TRBV9 and TRBJ2-7, reads DSGVTQTPKHLITATGQRVTLRCSPRSGDLSVYWYQQSLDQGLQFLIQYYNGEERAKGNILERFSAQQFPDLHSELNLSSLELGDSALYFCASSSGLRPHEQYFGPGTRLTVT.